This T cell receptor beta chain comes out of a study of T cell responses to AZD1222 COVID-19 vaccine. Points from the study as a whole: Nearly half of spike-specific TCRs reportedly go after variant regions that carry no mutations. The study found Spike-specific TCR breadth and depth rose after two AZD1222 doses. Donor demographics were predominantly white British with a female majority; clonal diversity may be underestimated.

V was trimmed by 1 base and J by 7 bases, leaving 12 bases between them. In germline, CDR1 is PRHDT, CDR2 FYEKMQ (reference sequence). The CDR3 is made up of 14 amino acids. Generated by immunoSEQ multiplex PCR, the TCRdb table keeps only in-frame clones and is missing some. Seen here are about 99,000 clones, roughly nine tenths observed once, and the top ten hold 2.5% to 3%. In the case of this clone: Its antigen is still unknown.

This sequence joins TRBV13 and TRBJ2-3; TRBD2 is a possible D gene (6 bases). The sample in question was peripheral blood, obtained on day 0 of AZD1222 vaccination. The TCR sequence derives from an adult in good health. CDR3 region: CASSLASVVNTQYF. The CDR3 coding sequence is TGTGCCAGCAGCTTAGCTAGCGTTGTGAATACGCAGTATTTT.